This record covers a single T cell receptor beta chain. The protocol was immunoSEQ multiplex PCR, while the TCRdb copy is restricted to in-frame clones and leaves out a portion. Found here are roughly 280,000 clones, roughly 86% of them singletons; the top ten hold about 8.8%. V gave up 6 bases and J gave up 6 bases, with 11 bases separating them. This CDR3 contains 12 residues. The data were obtained in a study of blood T cell repertoires in COVID-19. Across the study: Samples representing acute and convalescent COVID-19 were sourced from the United States, Italy and Spain. In each case, the material was cDNA or gDNA derived from T cells, B-cell-depleted T cells, or PBMCs.

Sequencing input: peripheral blood. This chain connects TRBV12-3 or TRBV12-4 to TRBJ1-1; no reliable D call. The clonotype comes from a man between 40 and 49 years old with active or convalescent COVID-19. The CDR3 spells CASSSLRSEAFF. CDR3 nucleotides: TGTGCCAGCAGCTCCCTACGCTCTGAAGCTTTCTTT.